This is a list of T cell receptor beta chains from one sample in a study of blood T cell repertoires in COVID-19. Profiling relied on immunoSEQ multiplex PCR, and the TCRdb table lists in-frame clones only, not all of them. This table has about 380,000 clones, 85% appearing once. Sequencing was performed on peripheral blood. These receptors were obtained from a woman between 18 and 30 years old with acute or convalescent COVID-19. Each CDR3 is given with its conserved first and last residue.

V	CDR3
TRBV9	CASSVSKNTGELFF
TRBV19	CASSIDLGYTF
TRBV24-1	CATSGESEQYF
TRBV24-1	CATRTGTGGRPGELFF
TRBV28	CASSLLLDRASNQPQHF
TRBV15	CATSRVREQYF
TRBV4-1	CASSPFGGNNEQFF
TRBV6-5	CASFRALGNEQFF
TRBV19	CASSAGTVSGNTIYF
TRBV6-5	CASRDRRGLFGGYTF
TRBV14	CASSSAQGGTMNTEAFF
TRBV7-9	CASSLTGGGTEAFF
TRBV2	CASSEEMARGTYNEQFF
TRBV29-1	CSAKTGGRSNQPQHF
TRBV19	CASGTRGNNSPLHF
TRBV28	CASSERLAHNEQFF
TRBV21-1	CASSSRDRNKETQYF
TRBV19	CASSNYLRGELDEQFF
TRBV5-1	CASSPPPNQGQETQYF
TRBV18	CASSPIGDRDPGEQYF
TRBV6-5	CATWTDSNQPQHF
TRBV30	CAWSVAPNTGELFF
TRBV28	CASSLSGTGWVSEQFF
TRBV27	CASKPKGRGGFNQPQHF
TRBV7-2	CASSSTPGLAGVSYEQYF
TRBV7-9	CASSLIVVPDTQYF
TRBV6-5	CASSYSEFGQGGYTF
TRBV5-1	CASSPGQANTEAFF
TRBV19	CASTSSGSRNTGELFF
TRBV27	CASSRSASGTGNSPLHF
TRBV19	CAGVPGHQNTEAFF
TRBV27	CASRWTGTVYGYTF
TRBV7-2	CASSSTGTGPYGYTF
TRBV6-2/TRBV6-3	CASSQGSPGSTETQYF
TRBV4-1	CASSTRPGTVNYGYTF
TRBV3-1/TRBV3-2	CASSPGQGGEQYF
TRBV9	CASSGTTGQADEQFF
TRBV5-1	CASSLDDRVYGYTF
TRBV5-1	CASSSMAGPATEAFF
TRBV10-3	CAISEGSDSNQPQHF
TRBV7-9	CASSAGSTGELFF
TRBV27	CASSPRQTTNEKLFF
TRBV3-1/TRBV3-2	CASTQSVNRNTEAFF
TRBV9	CASSTREEPETQYF
TRBV6-9	CASTVRGRLRGYTF
TRBV5-1	CASSLALGLAGGRSLNEQYF
TRBV21-1	CASSSPGQGANEAFF
TRBV2	CAISTSGRTVEQYF
TRBV19	CASSIVEQETDEKLFF
TRBV28	CASSVRTGGSRSPLHF
TRBV25-1	CASSAGTARGTYNSPLHF
TRBV5-1	CASSLEGGANYNEQFF
TRBV28	CASSFPGYNSPLHF
TRBV5-5	CASRPLAGGPSHTDTQYF
TRBV30	CAWSVLARVAPLHF
TRBV29-1	CSVAPGETQYF